This entry lists 15 T cell receptor beta chains sequenced from one sample in a study of cytomegalovirus exposure and HLA in healthy donors. The PCR was carried out with 60 Vbeta primers and 13 Jbeta primers. Method: immunoSEQ multiplex PCR; TCRdb's copy keeps in-frame clones and lacks some. Here the sample spans roughly 160,000 clones, roughly 82% being singletons. The sample was PBMCs. Source of these receptors: a man over 45 in good health and CMV-seropositive.

The chain carries TRBV5-5 and TRBJ1-1; D call uncertain. The V gene lost 2 bases and the J gene lost 0 bases, with 11 bases spanning the gap. The CDR3 covers 15 residues. Germline CDR1 is SGHKS and CDR2 is YYEKEE (reference sequence). CDR3 sequence (DNA): TGTGCCAGCAGCTTACATATCGTCATGAACACTGAAGCTTTCTTT. It encodes CASSLHIVMNTEAFF.

The table lists this clone with a count of one. This rearrangement joins TRBV5-4 to TRBJ2-5, with unresolved D. Germline assignment: CDR1 SGHNT and CDR2 YYREEE (reference sequence). The V end lost 0 bases, the J end lost 7 bases, and 16 bases lay between the germline ends. This CDR3 region has 15 residues. This chain's CDR3 is CASSLDSGGIATQYF. The CDR3 DNA sequence: TGTGCCAGCAGCTTGGATTCAGGTGGAATCGCGACCCAGTACTTC.

This sequence joins TRBV30 and TRBJ2-3; D is unclear. Germline loops: CDR1 GTSNPN, CDR2 SVGIG (reference sequence). The CDR3 is 11 residues long. The V gene lost 5 bases and the J gene lost 2 bases, with 5 bases spanning the gap. The CDR3: CAWGLTDTQYF. CDR3 DNA: TGTGCCTGGGGCCTCACAGATACGCAGTATTTT.

Turning to this clone: Compared with germline, one end of the junction differs, possibly owing to a read error. The chain employs TRBV7-7 and TRBJ2-3; possible D gene TRBD2, 5 bases. The CDR3 sequence is 13 residues long. The germline V gene encodes CDR1 SSHAT and CDR2 FNYEAQ (reference sequence). CDR3 protein: CASSWSDGETQYF. CDR3 nucleotides: TGTGCTAGCAGCTGGTCCGATGGGGAGACGCAGTATTTT.

This clone was observed a few times. This chain uses TRBV2 with TRBJ2-3; tentative D call: TRBD2 (6 bases). This CDR3 contains 14 residues. Germline V gene lookup returns CDR1 SNHLY and CDR2 FYNNEI. The ends were cut back, 6 bases at V and 2 bases at J, with 12 bases in the middle. CDR3 protein: CASRALANTDTQYF. The CDR3 bases are TGTGCCAGCAGAGCGCTAGCGAACACAGATACGCAGTATTTT.

The V call is TRBV9, the J call TRBJ1-4; D unresolved. With 0 bases removed from V and 3 bases from J, the gap between germline ends came to 9 bases. This CDR3 has 15 amino acids. The germline CDR1 and CDR2 sequences are SGDLS and YYNGEE. In nucleotides, the CDR3 is TGTGCCAGCAGCGTAGCGGGGTCGTCTAATGAAAAACTGTTTTTT. Protein: CASSVAGSSNEKLFF.

The CDR3 here is CASSRTGGPARNTIYF. In nucleotides, the CDR3 is TGTGCCAGCAGTCGGACAGGGGGTCCAGCGCGAAACACCATATATTTT. The rearrangement uses TRBV28 and TRBJ1-3; 10 bases map to TRBD1. The CDR3 contains 16 residues. Germline assignment: CDR1 MDHEN and CDR2 SYDVKM. The junction had 9 bases not matched to a gene; V was cut back by 5 bases and J by 5 bases. Full variable domain (missing parts from reference TRBV28 and TRBJ1-3): DVKVTQSSRYLVKRTGEKVFLECVQDMDHENMFWYRQDPGLGLRLIYFSYDVKMKEKGDIPEGYSVSREKKERFSLILESASTNQTSMYLCASSRTGGPARNTIYFGEGSWLTVV.

This sequence joins TRBV20-1 and TRBJ1-2, with D perhaps matching TRBD1 (6 bases). The CDR3 consists of 11 residues. Germline V gene data show CDR1 as DFQATT and CDR2 as SNEGSKA (reference sequence). The germline V and J ends were trimmed by 0 bases and 8 bases, with 7 bases remaining between them. The CDR3 DNA follows: TGCAGTGCTAGAGACAGGGGCGGCTACACCTTC. This gives the protein CSARDRGGYTF.

This chain links TRBV5-4 with TRBJ1-1, with TRBD1 matching over 9 bases. The junction had 5 bases not matched to a gene; V was cut back by 4 bases and J by 4 bases. The CDR3 is made up of 14 amino acids. CDR1 and CDR2 (germline): SGHNT, YYREEE (reference sequence). The CDR3 DNA reads TGTGCCAGCAGCGCCCGGGACAGGGCCACTGAAGCTTTCTTT. Translated: CASSARDRATEAFF.

This clone appeared a single time. The chain recombines TRBV6-5 with TRBJ1-1; D is uncertain. In germline, CDR1 is MNHEY, CDR2 SVGAGI. Trimming left V 5 bases short and J 3 bases short, with 7 bases between. The CDR3 loop spans 12 amino acids. CDR3 bases: TGTGCCAGCAGTCAAGACTACACTGAAGCTTTCTTT. Its protein product is CASSQDYTEAFF.

The gene calls are TRBV7-9 and TRBJ1-1; possibly TRBD1 for D (6 bases). Looked up from germline, CDR1 is SEHNR and CDR2 is FQNEAQ (reference sequence). CDR3 length: 14 amino acids. Trimming removed 5 bases at V and 7 bases at J, with 17 bases between. CDR3 in amino acids: CASSVPGGRDEAFF. The CDR3 nucleotides are TGTGCCAGCAGCGTGCCGGGGGGCAGAGATGAAGCTTTCTTT. The full variable domain, completed using reference TRBV7-9 and TRBJ1-1, is DTGVSQNPRHKITKRGQNVTFRCDPISEHNRLYWYRQTLGQGPEFLTYFQNEAQLEKSRLLSDRFSAERPKGSFSTLEIQRTEQGDSAMYLCASSVPGGRDEAFFGQGTRLTVV.

The V call is TRBV9, the J call TRBJ2-3; 8 bases align to TRBD2. The germline V gene encodes CDR1 SGDLS and CDR2 YYNGEE. The CDR3 has 14 amino acids. V shed 3 bases and J 5 bases; nucleotides not matched to a gene: 5. CDR3 protein: CASSGRGAVDTQYF. The CDR3 nucleotides are TGTGCCAGCAGCGGGCGGGGGGCAGTAGATACGCAGTATTTT.

This chain joins TRBV19 and TRBJ2-1; 7 bases are shared with TRBD2. Germline CDR1 LNHDA, CDR2 SQIVND (reference sequence). Trimming removed 0 bases from V and 2 bases from J; junction bases left unmatched: 10. This CDR3 has 18 amino acids. The DNA for the CDR3 is TGTGCCAGTAGTATAGATCTCCTCTCTGGGAGGGCCTACAATGAGCAGTTCTTC. Translated, it gives CASSIDLLSGRAYNEQFF.

The CDR3 loop reads CASSLPGGSYNEQFF. The CDR3, as DNA: TGTGCCAGCAGCTTGCCCGGGGGCTCCTACAATGAGCAGTTCTTC. The V gene is TRBV7-9, the J gene TRBJ2-1; D is perhaps TRBD2 (6 bases). CDR1 is SEHNR, CDR2 FQNEAQ, per germline (reference sequence). Trimming shortened V by 3 bases and J by 0 bases, and 9 bases separated the two germline ends. The CDR3 has 15 residues. Full variable domain (outside the CDR3, taken from reference TRBV7-9 and TRBJ2-1): DTGVSQNPRHKITKRGQNVTFRCDPISEHNRLYWYRQTLGQGPEFLTYFQNEAQLEKSRLLSDRFSAERPKGSFSTLEIQRTEQGDSAMYLCASSLPGGSYNEQFFGPGTRLTVL.

The CDR3 DNA reads TGTGCCAGCAGTTTACTTGAGTTTAGCAATCAGCCCCAGCATTTT. Translating gives CASSLLEFSNQPQHF. The chain carries TRBV28 and TRBJ1-5; D uncertain. V lost 2 bases and J 0 bases, leaving 8 bases between the germline ends. This CDR3 is 15 amino acids long. CDR1 and CDR2 from the germline V gene are MDHEN and SYDVKM.